The sequence of this T cell receptor beta chain was determined in a study of T-cell memory formation after mild COVID-19. TCRdb passed the 5' RACE reads through MiXCR, listing each CDR3 protein once. The table shows hundreds of thousands of distinct CDR3 sequences, with approximately 13% occurring only once. CDR3 size: 16 residues. V gave up 4 bases and J gave up 1 base, with 16 bases separating them. Germline CDR1 is MNHEY and CDR2 is SVGAGI. Whole-study findings and limits: What remained unconfirmed was the SARS-CoV-2 specificity of second-wave clones peaking on day 37.

This clonotype was detected only a few times. Its target is unknown. The specimen was PBMCs or a T cell subset sorted from them (not recorded which). This clonotype was obtained from a man aged 18-30 years who had mild COVID-19 (a few samples of this study predate the infection). Cell type and time point are not known. The chain employs TRBV6-5 and TRBJ2-5, with D unresolved. The CDR3 nucleotides read TGTGCCAGCAGTTCCACTGACCCCGTTCCCCAAGAGACCCAGTACTTC. Its translation is CASSSTDPVPQETQYF.